Listed here is a single T cell receptor beta chain. Its antigen is not yet known. Per-base quality was not reported, and no clone a single base away is much larger than it. The sample contains more than one DNA sequence encoding this CDR3. The trial excluded patients who had a history of autoimmune disease or were on systemic immunosuppression. Peripheral blood for TCR sequencing was collected from all dose cohorts at baseline, on cycle 4 day 1, and on cycle 7 day 1. The samples were taken from a phase I, first-in-human, multicenter, open-label dose-escalation trial of ivuxolimab. Adults with locally advanced or metastatic melanoma, renal cell, hepatocellular, or head and neck squamous cell carcinoma were enrolled in the trial. Before TCR sequencing, CD4+ T cells and CD8+ T cells from peripheral blood were sorted into separate populations. Trimming takes 3 bases off V and 2 bases off J; junction bases not matched to a gene: 9. The CDR3 starts with the cysteine, ends with the phenylalanine, and has 16 residues. The CDR3 DNA has 48 bases and is translated from base 1. The germline V gene gives CDR1 as MDHEN and CDR2 as SYDVKM.

This sample was included in a study of OX40 agonist ivuxolimab in advanced cancers. About the study as a whole: Ivuxolimab, which targeted the costimulatory receptor OX40 (CD134), was an agonistic, fully human IgG2 monoclonal antibody. Intravenous ivuxolimab was administered to patients every 2 weeks at six dose levels: 0.01, 0.1, 0.3, 1.5, 3 and 10 mg/kg. Of the roughly 51 patients in dose escalation, around 20 had hepatocellular carcinoma, about 15 had melanoma, 9 had renal cell carcinoma and 9 had head and neck cancer. A male proportion of roughly 80% and a mean age of around 60 years, ranging from roughly 23 to 90, were recorded for the dose-escalation cohort. Prior anti-PD-1, anti-PD-L1 or anti-CTLA-4 therapy was permitted, and approximately 39% of dose-escalation patients had received checkpoint inhibitors. Partial responses occurred in three dose-escalation patients, of whom one had hepatocellular carcinoma and two had cutaneous melanoma. The purpose of peripheral TCRbeta sequencing was to test whether ivuxolimab changed TCR sequence diversity and led to clonal T-cell expansion. The monotherapy dose-escalation portion (N of about 50 patients) of the phase I ivuxolimab trial is reported in the paper.

For sequencing of the TCRbeta CDR3 region, genomic DNA was extracted from the sorted cells. The immunoSEQ Assay was used to sequence the TCRbeta CDR3 regions. This immuneACCESS table, as held by TCRdb, lists in-frame sequences with V and J called but not all clones. Of the missing ones, under half trace to an unresolved V gene in checked studies; the others have no known cause. The sample table records tens of thousands of clones; approximately 87% of these occur just once. The ten biggest clones cover approximately 2% of the sample. General conclusions and limits of the study: Low levels of normalized T-cell clonal expansion were also shown by some nonresponding patients. In the 0.1-3.0 mg/kg groups, partial responders had among the lowest normalized peripheral clonal expansion, particularly in CD8+ T cells. On average, CD8+ T cells showed more expanded clones than CD4+ T cells after ivuxolimab. Antigen specificity was not determined for the clonally expanded peripheral T cells. Clonal expansion of both CD4+ and CD8+ blood T cells was observed from baseline to week 6 at doses 0.1 to 3.0 mg/kg.

The sequencing here drew on CD4+ or CD8+ T cells sorted from blood, taken in a trial of the OX40 agonist ivuxolimab. Recombination linked TRBV28 to TRBJ2-7, with 8 bases in between that match TRBD1. The TCR was taken from an adult with an advanced solid tumor such as melanoma, head and neck, liver or kidney cancer. The CDR3 here reads CASSFRGQVEPYEQYF. The base sequence is TGTGCCAGCAGTTTCCGGGGACAGGTAGAGCCCTACGAGCAGTACTTC. The entire variable domain, with the stretches around the CDR3 drawn from the reference TRBV28 and TRBJ2-7 proteins, is DVKVTQSSRYLVKRTGEKVFLECVQDMDHENMFWYRQDPGLGLRLIYFSYDVKMKEKGDIPEGYSVSREKKERFSLILESASTNQTSMYLCASSFRGQVEPYEQYFGPGTRLTVT.